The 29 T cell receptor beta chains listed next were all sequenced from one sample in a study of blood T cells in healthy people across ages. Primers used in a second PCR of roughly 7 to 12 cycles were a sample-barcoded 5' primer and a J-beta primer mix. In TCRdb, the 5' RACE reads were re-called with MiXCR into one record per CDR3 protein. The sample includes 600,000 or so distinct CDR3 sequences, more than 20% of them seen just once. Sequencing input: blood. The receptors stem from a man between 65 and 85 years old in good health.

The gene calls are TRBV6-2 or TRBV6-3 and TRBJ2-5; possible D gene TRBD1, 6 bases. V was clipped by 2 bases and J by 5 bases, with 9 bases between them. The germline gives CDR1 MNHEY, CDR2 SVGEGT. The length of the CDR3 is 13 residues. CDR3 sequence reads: CASSYAGAETQYF. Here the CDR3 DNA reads TGTGCCAGCAGTTACGCAGGGGCGGAGACCCAGTACTTC.

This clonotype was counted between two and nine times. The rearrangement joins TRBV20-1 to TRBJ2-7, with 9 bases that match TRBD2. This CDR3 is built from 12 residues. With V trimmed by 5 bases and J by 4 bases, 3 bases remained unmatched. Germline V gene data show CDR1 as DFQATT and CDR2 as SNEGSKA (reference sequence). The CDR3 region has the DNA TGCAGTGCTCAGAGCGGGAGGTACGAGCAGTACTTC. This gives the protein CSAQSGRYEQYF.

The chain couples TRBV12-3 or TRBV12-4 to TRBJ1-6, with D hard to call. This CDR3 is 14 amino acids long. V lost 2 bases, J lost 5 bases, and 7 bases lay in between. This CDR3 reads CASSLNADNSPLHF. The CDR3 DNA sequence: TGTGCCAGCAGTTTAAACGCCGATAATTCACCCCTCCACTTT.

Here the CDR3 reads CAWKIPGQGGHEQYF. CDR3 nucleotide sequence: TGTGCCTGGAAAATACCGGGACAGGGAGGTCACGAGCAGTACTTC. V is TRBV30 and J is TRBJ2-5, with TRBD1 matching 9 bases. The better agreement between TRBJ2-7 and the DNA end casts doubt on the J call. Germline assignment: CDR1 GTSNPN and CDR2 SVGIG (reference sequence). This CDR3 has 15 residues.

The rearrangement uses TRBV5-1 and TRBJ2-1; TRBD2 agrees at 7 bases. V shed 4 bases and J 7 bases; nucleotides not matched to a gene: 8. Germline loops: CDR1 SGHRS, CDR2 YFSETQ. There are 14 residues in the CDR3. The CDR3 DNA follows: TGCGCCAGCAGCCCCGAGACTAGCAGAAATGAGCAGTTCTTC. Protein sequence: CASSPETSRNEQFF. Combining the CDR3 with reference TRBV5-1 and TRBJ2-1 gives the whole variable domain KAGVTQTPRYLIKTRGQQVTLSCSPISGHRSVSWYQQTPGQGLQFLFEYFSETQRNKGNFPGRFSGRQFSNSRSEMNVSTLELGDSALYLCASSPETSRNEQFFGPGTRLTVL.

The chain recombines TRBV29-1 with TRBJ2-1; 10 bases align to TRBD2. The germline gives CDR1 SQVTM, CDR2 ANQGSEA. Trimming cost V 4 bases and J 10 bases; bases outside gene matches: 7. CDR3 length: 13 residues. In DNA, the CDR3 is TGCAGCGTTGTTCTGCTAGCGGGAGAGGAGCAGTTCTTC. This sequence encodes CSVVLLAGEEQFF.

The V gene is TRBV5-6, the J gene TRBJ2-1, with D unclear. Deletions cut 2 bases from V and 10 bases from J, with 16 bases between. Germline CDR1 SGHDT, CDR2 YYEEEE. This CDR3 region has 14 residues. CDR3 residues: CASSLHGNRREQFF. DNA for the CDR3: TGTGCCAGCAGCTTACACGGTAACCGAAGGGAGCAGTTCTTC.

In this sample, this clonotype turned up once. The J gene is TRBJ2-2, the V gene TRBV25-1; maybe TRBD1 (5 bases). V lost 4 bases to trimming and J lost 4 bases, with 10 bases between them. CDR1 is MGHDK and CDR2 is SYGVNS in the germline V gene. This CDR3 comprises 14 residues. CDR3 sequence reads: CASSVQGGTGELFF. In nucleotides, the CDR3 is TGTGCCAGCAGTGTCCAGGGTGGCACCGGGGAGCTGTTTTTT.

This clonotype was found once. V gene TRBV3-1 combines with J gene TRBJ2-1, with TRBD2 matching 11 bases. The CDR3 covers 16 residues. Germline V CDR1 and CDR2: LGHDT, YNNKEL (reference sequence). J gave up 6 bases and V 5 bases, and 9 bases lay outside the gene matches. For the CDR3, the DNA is TGTGCCAGCAGCGAGGTAGCGGGAGGGTTAGGCAATGAGCAGTTCTTC. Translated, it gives CASSEVAGGLGNEQFF.

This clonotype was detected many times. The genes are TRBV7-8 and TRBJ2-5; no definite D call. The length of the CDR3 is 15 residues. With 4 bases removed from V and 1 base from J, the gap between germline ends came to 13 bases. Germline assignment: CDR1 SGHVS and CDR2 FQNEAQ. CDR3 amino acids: CASSSYKGLQETQYF. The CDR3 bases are TGTGCCAGCAGCTCTTATAAAGGGCTCCAAGAGACCCAGTACTTC.

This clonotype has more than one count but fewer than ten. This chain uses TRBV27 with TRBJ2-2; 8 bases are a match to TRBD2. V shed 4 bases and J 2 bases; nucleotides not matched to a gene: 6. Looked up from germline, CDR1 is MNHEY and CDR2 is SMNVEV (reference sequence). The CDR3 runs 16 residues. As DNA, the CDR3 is TGTGCCAGCAGTTCATTAGCGGGGCTAAACACCGGGGAGCTGTTTTTT. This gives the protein CASSSLAGLNTGELFF.

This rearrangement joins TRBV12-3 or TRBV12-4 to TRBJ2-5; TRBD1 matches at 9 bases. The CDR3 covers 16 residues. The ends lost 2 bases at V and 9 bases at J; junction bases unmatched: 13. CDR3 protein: CASSLRGDRVPGAQYF. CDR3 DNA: TGTGCCAGCAGTTTAAGGGGGGACAGGGTCCCCGGGGCCCAGTACTTC.

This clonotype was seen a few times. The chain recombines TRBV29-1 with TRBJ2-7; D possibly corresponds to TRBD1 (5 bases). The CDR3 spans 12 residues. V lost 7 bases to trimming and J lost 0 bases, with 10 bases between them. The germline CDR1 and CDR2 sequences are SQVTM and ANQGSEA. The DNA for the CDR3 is TGCAGCGCCGCGGACAACTCCTACGAGCAGTACTTC. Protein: CSAADNSYEQYF.

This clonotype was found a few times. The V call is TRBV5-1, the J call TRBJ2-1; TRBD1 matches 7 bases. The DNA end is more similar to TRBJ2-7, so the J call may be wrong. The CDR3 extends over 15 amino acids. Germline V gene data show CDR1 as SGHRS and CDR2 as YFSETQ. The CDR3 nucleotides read TGCGCCAGCAGCCGGACAGGCGGCCCAAATTACGAGCAGTACTTC. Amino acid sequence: CASSRTGGPNYEQYF.

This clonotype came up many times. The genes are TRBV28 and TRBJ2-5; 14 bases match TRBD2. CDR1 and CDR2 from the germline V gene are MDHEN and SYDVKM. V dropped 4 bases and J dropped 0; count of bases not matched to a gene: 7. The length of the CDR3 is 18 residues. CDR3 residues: CASSYGLAGGLYQETQYF. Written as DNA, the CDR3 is TGTGCCAGCAGTTACGGACTAGCGGGAGGCTTGTACCAAGAGACCCAGTACTTC. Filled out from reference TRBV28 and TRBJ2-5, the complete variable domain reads DVKVTQSSRYLVKRTGEKVFLECVQDMDHENMFWYRQDPGLGLRLIYFSYDVKMKEKGDIPEGYSVSREKKERFSLILESASTNQTSMYLCASSYGLAGGLYQETQYFGPGTRLLVL.

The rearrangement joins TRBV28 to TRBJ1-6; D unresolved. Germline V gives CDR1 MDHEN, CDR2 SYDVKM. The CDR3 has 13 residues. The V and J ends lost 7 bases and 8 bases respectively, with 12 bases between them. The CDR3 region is CASNSLMDSPLHF. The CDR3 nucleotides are TGTGCCAGCAACAGCCTAATGGATTCACCCCTCCACTTT.

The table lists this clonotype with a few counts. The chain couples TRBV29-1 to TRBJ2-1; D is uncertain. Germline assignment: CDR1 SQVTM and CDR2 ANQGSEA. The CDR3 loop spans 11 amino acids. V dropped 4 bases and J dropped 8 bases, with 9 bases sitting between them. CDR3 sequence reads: CSVAFRDEQFF. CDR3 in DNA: TGCAGCGTTGCCTTCCGGGATGAGCAGTTCTTC.

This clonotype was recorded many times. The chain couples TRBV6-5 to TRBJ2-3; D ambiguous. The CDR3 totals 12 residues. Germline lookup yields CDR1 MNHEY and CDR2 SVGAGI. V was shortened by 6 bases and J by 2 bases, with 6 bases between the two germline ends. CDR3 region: CASSSTTDTQYF. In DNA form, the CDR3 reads TGTGCCAGCAGCTCCACCACAGATACGCAGTATTTT.

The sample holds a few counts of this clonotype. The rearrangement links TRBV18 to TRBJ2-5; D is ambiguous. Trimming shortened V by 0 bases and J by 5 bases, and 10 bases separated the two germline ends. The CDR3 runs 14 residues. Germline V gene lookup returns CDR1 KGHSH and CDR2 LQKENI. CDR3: CASSPPATRETQYF. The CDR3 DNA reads TGTGCCAGCTCACCACCGGCTACGAGGGAGACCCAGTACTTC. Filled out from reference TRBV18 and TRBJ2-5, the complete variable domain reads NAGVMQNPRHLVRRRGQEARLRCSPMKGHSHVYWYRQLPEEGLKFMVYLQKENIIDESGMPKERFSAEFPKEGPSILRIQQVVRGDSAAYFCASSPPATRETQYFGPGTRLLVL.

The CDR3 nucleotides are TGTGCCAGCAGTTTAGGTATCGGGGGCGGGTACCAAGAGACCCAGTACTTC. This sequence encodes CASSLGIGGGYQETQYF. The chain combines TRBV12-3 or TRBV12-4 with TRBJ2-5; D tentatively reads TRBD1 or TRBD2 (6 bases each). V lost 1 base and J lost 0, with 15 bases in between. This CDR3 comprises 17 residues.

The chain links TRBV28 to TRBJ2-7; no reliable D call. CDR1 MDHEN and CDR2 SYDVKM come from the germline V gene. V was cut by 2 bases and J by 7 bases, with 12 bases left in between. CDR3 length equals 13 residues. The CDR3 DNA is TGTGCCAGCAGTTTAAATAGCCCTACGGAGCAGTACTTC. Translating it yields CASSLNSPTEQYF.

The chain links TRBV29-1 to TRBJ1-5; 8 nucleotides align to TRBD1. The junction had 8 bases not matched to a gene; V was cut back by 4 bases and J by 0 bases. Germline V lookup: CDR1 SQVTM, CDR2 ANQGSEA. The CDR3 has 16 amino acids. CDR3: CSVGQGSLNSNQPQHF. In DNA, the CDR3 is TGCAGCGTTGGACAGGGGTCGTTAAATAGCAATCAGCCCCAGCATTTT.

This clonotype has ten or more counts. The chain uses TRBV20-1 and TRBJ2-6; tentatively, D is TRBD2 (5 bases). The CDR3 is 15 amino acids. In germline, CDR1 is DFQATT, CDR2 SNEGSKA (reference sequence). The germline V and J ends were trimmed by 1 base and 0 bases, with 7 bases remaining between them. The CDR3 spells CSARVGSSGANVLTF. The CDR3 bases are TGCAGTGCTAGAGTGGGGAGCTCTGGGGCCAACGTCCTGACTTTC.

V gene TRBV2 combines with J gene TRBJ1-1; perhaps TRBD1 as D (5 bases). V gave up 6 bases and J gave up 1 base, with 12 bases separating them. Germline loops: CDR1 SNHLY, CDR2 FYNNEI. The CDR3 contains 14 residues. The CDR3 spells CASRPGSANTEAFF. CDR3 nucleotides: TGTGCCAGCAGGCCAGGGTCGGCGAACACTGAAGCTTTCTTT.

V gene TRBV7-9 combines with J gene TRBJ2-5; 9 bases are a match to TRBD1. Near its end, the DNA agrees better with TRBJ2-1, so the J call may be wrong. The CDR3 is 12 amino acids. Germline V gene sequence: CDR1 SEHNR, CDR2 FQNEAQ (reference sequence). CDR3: CASSQLGQGQFF. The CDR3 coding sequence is TGTGCCAGCAGCCAGCTGGGACAGGGGCAGTTCTTC.

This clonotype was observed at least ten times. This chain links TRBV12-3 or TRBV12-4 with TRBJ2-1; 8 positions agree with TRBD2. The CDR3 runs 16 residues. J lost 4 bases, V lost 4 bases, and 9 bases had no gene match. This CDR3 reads CASSSPLSGIYNEQFF. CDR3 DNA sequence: TGTGCCAGCAGTTCCCCCCTTAGCGGGATTTACAATGAGCAGTTCTTC.

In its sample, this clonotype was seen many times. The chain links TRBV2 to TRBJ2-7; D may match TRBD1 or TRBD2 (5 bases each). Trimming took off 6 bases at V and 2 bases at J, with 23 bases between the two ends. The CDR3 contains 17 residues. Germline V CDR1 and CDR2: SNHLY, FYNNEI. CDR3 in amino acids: CASRKGVDERVAYEQYF. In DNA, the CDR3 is TGTGCCAGCAGGAAAGGGGTCGACGAGAGGGTGGCCTACGAGCAGTACTTC.

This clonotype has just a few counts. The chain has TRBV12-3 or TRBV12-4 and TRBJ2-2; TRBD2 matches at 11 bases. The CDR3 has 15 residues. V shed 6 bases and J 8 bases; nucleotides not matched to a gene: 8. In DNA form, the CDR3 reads TGTGCCAGCAGGCTAACTAGCGGGAGTTCAGGGGAGCTGTTTTTT. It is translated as CASRLTSGSSGELFF.

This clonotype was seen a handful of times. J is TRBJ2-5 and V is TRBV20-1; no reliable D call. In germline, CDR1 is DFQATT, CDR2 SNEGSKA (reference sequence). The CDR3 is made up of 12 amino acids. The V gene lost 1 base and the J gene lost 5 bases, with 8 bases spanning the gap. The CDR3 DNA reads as TGCAGTGCTAGAGGAATCGGGGAGACCCAGTACTTC. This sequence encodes CSARGIGETQYF.